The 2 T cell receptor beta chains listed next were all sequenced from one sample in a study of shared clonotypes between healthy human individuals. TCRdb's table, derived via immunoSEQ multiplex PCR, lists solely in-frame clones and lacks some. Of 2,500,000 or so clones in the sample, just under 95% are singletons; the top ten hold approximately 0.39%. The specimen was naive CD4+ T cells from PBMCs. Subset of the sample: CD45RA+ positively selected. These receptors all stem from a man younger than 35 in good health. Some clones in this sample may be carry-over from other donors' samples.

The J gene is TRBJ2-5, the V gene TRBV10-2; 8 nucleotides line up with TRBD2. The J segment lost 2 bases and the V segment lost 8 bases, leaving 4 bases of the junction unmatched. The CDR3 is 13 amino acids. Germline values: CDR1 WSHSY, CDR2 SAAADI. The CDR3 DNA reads TGCGCCAGCCGGGGGGGGCCGCAAGAGACCCAGTACTTC. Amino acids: CASRGGPQETQYF.

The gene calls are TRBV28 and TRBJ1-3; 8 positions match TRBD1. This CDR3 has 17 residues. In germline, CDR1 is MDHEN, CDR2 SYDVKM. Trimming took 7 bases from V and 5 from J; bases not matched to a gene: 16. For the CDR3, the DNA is TGTGCCAGCAAACAGGGGGAGGGTCACAGGGAGAGAAACACCATATATTTT. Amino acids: CASKQGEGHRERNTIYF. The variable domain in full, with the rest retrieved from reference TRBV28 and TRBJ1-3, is DVKVTQSSRYLVKRTGEKVFLECVQDMDHENMFWYRQDPGLGLRLIYFSYDVKMKEKGDIPEGYSVSREKKERFSLILESASTNQTSMYLCASKQGEGHRERNTIYFGEGSWLTVV.